The 3 T cell receptor beta chains below all came from one sample that was sequenced in a study of T cells in localized non-small cell lung cancer. This table comes from immunoSEQ multiplex PCR, and its TCRdb copy is limited to in-frame clones, with some not included. The table records about 130,000 clones, 89% of them present only once. The sequencing used peripheral blood, collected before any cancer treatment. Receptors were obtained from a female donor older than 55 with stage I lung adenocarcinoma.

This chain joins TRBV7-9 and TRBJ2-7; 7 nucleotides agree with TRBD1. Germline V lookup: CDR1 SEHNR, CDR2 FQNEAQ (reference sequence). The CDR3 runs to 14 residues. V lost 5 bases and J lost 3; bases outside the gene matches: 7. The CDR3 coding sequence is TGTGCCAGCAGCACCCGGGACAGAGTCTACGAGCAGTACTTC. It translates to CASSTRDRVYEQYF.

This clone occurred once. The chain employs TRBV29-1 and TRBJ1-1; the D is unclear. Deletions cut 0 bases from V and 10 bases from J, with 12 bases between. This CDR3 is 12 amino acids long. Germline V gene data show CDR1 as SQVTM and CDR2 as ANQGSEA. The CDR3 region is CSVEDGGRRAFF. The DNA for the CDR3 is TGCAGCGTTGAAGACGGAGGGCGGAGAGCTTTCTTT.

This chain connects TRBV19 to TRBJ1-5; TRBD1 aligns across 8 bases. J gave up 2 bases and V 6 bases, and 6 bases lay outside the gene matches. CDR3 length: 15 amino acids. CDR1 is LNHDA and CDR2 is SQIVND in the germline V gene (reference sequence). CDR3: CASSPQGAGNQPQHF. CDR3 in DNA: TGTGCCAGTAGCCCGCAGGGGGCTGGCAATCAGCCCCAGCATTTT.